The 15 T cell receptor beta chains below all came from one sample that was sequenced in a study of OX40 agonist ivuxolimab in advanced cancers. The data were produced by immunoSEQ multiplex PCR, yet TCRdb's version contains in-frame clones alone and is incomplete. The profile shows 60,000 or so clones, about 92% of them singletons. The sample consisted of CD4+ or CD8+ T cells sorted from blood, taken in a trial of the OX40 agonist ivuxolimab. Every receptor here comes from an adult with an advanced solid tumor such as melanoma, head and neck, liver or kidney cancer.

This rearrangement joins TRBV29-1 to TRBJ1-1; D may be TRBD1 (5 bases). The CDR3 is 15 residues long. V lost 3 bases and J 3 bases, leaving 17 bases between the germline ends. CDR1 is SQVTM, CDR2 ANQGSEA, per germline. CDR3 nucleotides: TGCAGCGTTGACCCAGCGAATTTAGGGGACACTGAAGCTTTCTTT. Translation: CSVDPANLGDTEAFF.

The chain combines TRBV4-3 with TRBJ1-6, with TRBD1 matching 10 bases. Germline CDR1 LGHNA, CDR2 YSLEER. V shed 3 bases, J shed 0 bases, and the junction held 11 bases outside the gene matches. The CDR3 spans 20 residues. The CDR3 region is CASSQIRTGGLSSYNSPLHF. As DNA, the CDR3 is TGCGCCAGCAGCCAGATAAGGACAGGGGGTCTGAGCTCCTATAATTCACCCCTCCACTTT.

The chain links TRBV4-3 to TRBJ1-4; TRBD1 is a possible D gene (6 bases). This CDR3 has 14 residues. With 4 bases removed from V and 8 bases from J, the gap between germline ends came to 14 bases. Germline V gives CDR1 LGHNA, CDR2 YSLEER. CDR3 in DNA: TGCGCCAGCAGCCGAGAGGGGGGCTGGGAAAAACTGTTTTTT. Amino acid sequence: CASSREGGWEKLFF.

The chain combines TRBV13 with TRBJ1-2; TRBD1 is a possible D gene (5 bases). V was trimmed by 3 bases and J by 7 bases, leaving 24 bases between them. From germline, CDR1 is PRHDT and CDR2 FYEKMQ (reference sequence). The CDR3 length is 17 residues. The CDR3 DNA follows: TGTGCCAGCAGCTTCACCCCGGGGGGAGGGGAGCGATCTGGCTACACCTTC. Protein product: CASSFTPGGGERSGYTF.

The CDR3 nucleotides are TGTGCCATCAAAGTCGAGCGGGATTACTATGGCTACACCTTC. Residues: CAIKVERDYYGYTF. This chain links TRBV10-3 with TRBJ1-2; no firm D call. This CDR3 is 14 amino acids long. CDR1 is ENHRY, CDR2 SYGVKD, per germline. Trimming pared 7 bases from V and 3 bases from J, leaving 15 bases between.

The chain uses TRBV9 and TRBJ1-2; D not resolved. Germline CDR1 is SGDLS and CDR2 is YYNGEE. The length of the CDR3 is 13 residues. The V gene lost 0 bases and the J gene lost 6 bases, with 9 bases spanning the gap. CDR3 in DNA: TGTGCCAGCAGCGTAGAGGATGGCGATGGCTACACCTTC. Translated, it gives CASSVEDGDGYTF. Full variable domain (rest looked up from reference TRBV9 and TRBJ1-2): DSGVTQTPKHLITATGQRVTLRCSPRSGDLSVYWYQQSLDQGLQFLIQYYNGEERAKGNILERFSAQQFPDLHSELNLSSLELGDSALYFCASSVEDGDGYTFGSGTRLTVV.

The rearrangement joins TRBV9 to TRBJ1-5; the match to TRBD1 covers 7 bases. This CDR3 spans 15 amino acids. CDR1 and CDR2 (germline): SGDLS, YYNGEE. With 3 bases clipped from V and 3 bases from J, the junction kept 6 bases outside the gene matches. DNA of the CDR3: TGTGCCAGCAGCGGGCCGGGACAGACCAATCAGCCCCAGCATTTT. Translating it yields CASSGPGQTNQPQHF.

The CDR3 here is CASSISLAVYNEQFF. The DNA for the CDR3 is TGTGCCAGTAGTATTAGTCTAGCGGTCTACAATGAGCAGTTCTTC. This chain links TRBV19 with TRBJ2-1; 7 bases map to TRBD2. The V gene end was trimmed by 3 bases and the J gene end by 3 bases; junction bases not matched to a gene: 5. Germline CDR1 reads LNHDA; CDR2 reads SQIVND (reference sequence). The CDR3 has 15 residues.

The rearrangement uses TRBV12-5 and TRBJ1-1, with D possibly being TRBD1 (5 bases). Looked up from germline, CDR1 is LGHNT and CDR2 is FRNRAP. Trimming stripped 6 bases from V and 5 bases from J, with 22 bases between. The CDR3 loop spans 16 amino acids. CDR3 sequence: CASGTGPALGCTEAFF. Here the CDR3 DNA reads TGTGCTAGTGGCACGGGACCGGCACTCGGTTGTACTGAAGCTTTCTTT.

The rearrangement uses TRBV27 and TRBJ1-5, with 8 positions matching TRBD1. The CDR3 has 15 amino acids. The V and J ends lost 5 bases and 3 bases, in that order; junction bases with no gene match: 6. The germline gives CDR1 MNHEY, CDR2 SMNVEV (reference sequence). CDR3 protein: CASSPGQGYNQPQHF. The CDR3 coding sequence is TGTGCCAGCAGTCCCGGACAGGGATACAATCAGCCCCAGCATTTT.

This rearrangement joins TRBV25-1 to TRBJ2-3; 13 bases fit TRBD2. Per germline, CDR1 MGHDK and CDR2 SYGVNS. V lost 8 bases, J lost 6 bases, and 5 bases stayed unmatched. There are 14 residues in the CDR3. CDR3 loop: CASLGLAGADTQYF. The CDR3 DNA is TGTGCCAGCCTTGGACTAGCGGGGGCGGATACGCAGTATTTT.

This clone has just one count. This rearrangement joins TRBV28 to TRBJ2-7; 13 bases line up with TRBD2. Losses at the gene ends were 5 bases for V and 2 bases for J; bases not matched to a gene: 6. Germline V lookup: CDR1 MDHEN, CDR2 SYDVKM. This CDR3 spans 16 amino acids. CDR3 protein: CASSVPGTSGTYEQYF. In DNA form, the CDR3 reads TGTGCCAGCAGTGTCCCTGGGACTAGCGGGACCTACGAGCAGTACTTC.

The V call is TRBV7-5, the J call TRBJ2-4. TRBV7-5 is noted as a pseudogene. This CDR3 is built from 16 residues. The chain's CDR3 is CARSAVEREGKNIQYF. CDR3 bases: TGTGCCAGAAGCGCCGTCGAAAGGGAAGGCAAAAACATTCAGTACTTC.

The DNA for the CDR3 is TGCGCCAGCAGCTTGGGTCAGGGAGCGACTGAAGCTTTCTTT. This encodes CASSLGQGATEAFF. V is TRBV5-1 and J is TRBJ1-1, with a weak D call TRBD1 (5 bases). V lost 0 bases and J lost 5, with 11 bases in between. The CDR3 has 14 residues. The germline CDR1 and CDR2 sequences are SGHRS and YFSETQ. The complete variable domain, with remaining parts taken from reference TRBV5-1 and TRBJ1-1, reads KAGVTQTPRYLIKTRGQQVTLSCSPISGHRSVSWYQQTPGQGLQFLFEYFSETQRNKGNFPGRFSGRQFSNSRSEMNVSTLELGDSALYLCASSLGQGATEAFFGQGTRLTVV.

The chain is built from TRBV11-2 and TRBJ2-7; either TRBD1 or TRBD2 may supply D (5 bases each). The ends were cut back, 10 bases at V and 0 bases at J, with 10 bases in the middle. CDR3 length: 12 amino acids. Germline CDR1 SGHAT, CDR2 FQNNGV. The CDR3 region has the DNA TGTGCCACCGGGACCACCTCCTACGAGCAGTACTTC. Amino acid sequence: CATGTTSYEQYF.